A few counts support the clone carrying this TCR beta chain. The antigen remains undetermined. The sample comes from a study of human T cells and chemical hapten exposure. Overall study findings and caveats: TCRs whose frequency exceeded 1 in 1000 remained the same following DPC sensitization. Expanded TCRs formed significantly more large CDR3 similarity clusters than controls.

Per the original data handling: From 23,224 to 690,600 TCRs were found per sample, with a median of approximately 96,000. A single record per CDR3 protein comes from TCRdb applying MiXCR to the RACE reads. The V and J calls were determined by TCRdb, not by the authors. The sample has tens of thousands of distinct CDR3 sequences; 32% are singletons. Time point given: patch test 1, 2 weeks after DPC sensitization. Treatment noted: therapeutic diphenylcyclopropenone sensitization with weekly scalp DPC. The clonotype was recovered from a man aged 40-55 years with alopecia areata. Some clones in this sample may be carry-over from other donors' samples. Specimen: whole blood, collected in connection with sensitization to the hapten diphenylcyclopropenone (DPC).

CDR3 protein: CSAGWDSPGNEQFF. CDR3 DNA sequence: TGCAGTGCAGGCTGGGACTCCCCGGGGAATGAGCAGTTCTTC. The rearrangement uses TRBV20-1 and TRBJ2-1, with D possibly matching TRBD2 (6 bases). The V gene's germline CDR1 is DFQATT and CDR2 SNEGSKA (reference sequence). Trimming took 6 bases from V and 7 from J, leaving 19 bases between them. CDR3 size: 14 residues.